Listed below are T cell receptor beta chains from one sample, sequenced in a study of cytomegalovirus exposure and HLA in healthy donors. Profiled with immunoSEQ multiplex PCR; TCRdb holds only in-frame clones, not every one. The table includes around 140,000 clones, about three quarters detected once. Sequencing was performed on PBMCs. All receptors derive from a woman aged 18-30 years in good health and CMV-seronegative. Both conserved end residues are part of each CDR3. D genes are given only for firm matches. Some rows have no size entry. The others give once, few or many, or a class for an expanded clone.

J,V,D,size,DNA,CDR3
TRBJ2-2,TRBV4-1,.,few,TGCGCCAGCAGCCAAGTGGCAACGACCGGGGAGCTGTTTTTT,CASSQVATTGELFF
TRBJ2-7,TRBV27,TRBD2,.,TGTGCCAGCAGACCCACGACTAGCTCCCACGAGCAGTACTTC,CASRPTTSSHEQYF
TRBJ2-2,TRBV12-5,TRBD2,.,TGTGCTAGTGGTCTCGACGGGGGGGCCACCGGGGAGCTGTTTTTT,CASGLDGGATGELFF
TRBJ2-3,TRBV6-1,TRBD1,.,TGTGCCAGCAAGACAGGGGGTTCCCAAGATACGCAGTATTTT,CASKTGGSQDTQYF
TRBJ2-1,TRBV6-5,TRBD2,.,TGTGCCAGCAGTTACGCTCTAGCGGGAGGAATCGATGAGCAGTTCTTC,CASSYALAGGIDEQFF
TRBJ2-7,TRBV30,.,few,TGTGCCTGGGGACTGATGGACGAGCAGTACTTC,CAWGLMDEQYF
TRBJ1-1,TRBV2,.,.,TGTGCCAGCAGTCCCCAGGTTTTGAACACTGAAGCTTTCTTT,CASSPQVLNTEAFF
TRBJ2-6,TRBV5-1,TRBD1,.,TGCGCCAGCGGCGTTACAGGGGGCATCAGCTCTGGGGCCAACGTCCTGACTTTC,CASGVTGGISSGANVLTF
TRBJ1-2,TRBV18,.,.,TGTGCCAGCTCACCACGATCCGGGGATGGCTACACCTTC,CASSPRSGDGYTF
TRBJ2-7,TRBV4-1,.,.,TGCGCCAGCAGCCAAGTAGCCGAATACGGTAGCGAGCAGTACTTC,CASSQVAEYGSEQYF
TRBJ2-7,TRBV5-1,.,few,TGCGCCAGCAGCTTGGCAAAAAAAGGGGACGAGCAGTACTTC,CASSLAKKGDEQYF
TRBJ2-7,TRBV5-4,.,.,TGTGCCAGCAGCTTGGGGAGCGGTTCCTACGAGCAGTACTTC,CASSLGSGSYEQYF
TRBJ1-2,TRBV11-2,.,.,TGTGCCAGCAGCTTAGGAGTCTATGGCTACACCTTC,CASSLGVYGYTF
TRBJ2-7,TRBV7-9,TRBD2,.,TGTGCCAGCAGCTTAGCTGAGCGGGAGGATAACGAGCAGTACTTC,CASSLAEREDNEQYF
TRBJ2-1,TRBV7-9,TRBD1,.,TGTGCCAGCAGCTTAACAGGGGGCAGGGAGCAGTTCTTC,CASSLTGGREQFF
TRBJ2-5,TRBV5-1,TRBD2,once,TGCGCCAGCAGCTTGGCGAGCGGGAGGGCAGGGGAGACCCAGTACTTC,CASSLASGRAGETQYF
TRBJ2-7,TRBV4-2,TRBD2,.,TGTGCCAGCAGCCAGGATCTAGCGGGAGACTACGAGCAGTACTTC,CASSQDLAGDYEQYF
TRBJ2-7,TRBV30,.,.,TGTGCCTGGAGTGTACGGGTCGGAAAGTTCGTCGAGCAGTACTTC,CAWSVRVGKFVEQYF
TRBJ2-7,TRBV5-6,.,.,TGTGCCAGCAGCTTGGCCTTGGGGGGTAGGTACTTC,CASSLALGGRYF
TRBJ1-4,TRBV30,TRBD1,.,TGTGCCTGGAGTGTCACGGGACAGGGAGATGAAAAACTGTTTTTT,CAWSVTGQGDEKLFF
TRBJ2-7,TRBV5-3,.,.,TGTGCCAGAAGCTTTGCGGAGACGCGGTGCTACGAGCAGTACTTC,CARSFAETRCYEQYF
TRBJ1-4,TRBV7-8,.,few,TGTGCCAGCAGCTTAGTGGCGGGGAAACTGTTTTTT,CASSLVAGKLFF
TRBJ2-2,TRBV5-1,TRBD2,.,TGCGCCAGCAGCTCCGCCGGGGGGGCCGGGGAGCTGTTTTTT,CASSSAGGAGELFF
TRBJ2-7,TRBV29-1,TRBD2,.,TGCAGCGTTGAAGATCAGGGCGGGAGGAGGGGATACGAGCAGTACTTC,CSVEDQGGRRGYEQYF
TRBJ2-7,TRBV7-2,.,.,TGTGCCAGCAGCCTTTTCTCCTACGAGCAGTACTTC,CASSLFSYEQYF
TRBJ2-5,TRBV11-2,.,.,TGTGCCAGCAGCACCGAGCGGGTGCAAGAGACCCAGTACTTC,CASSTERVQETQYF
TRBJ1-1,TRBV11-2,TRBD1,.,TGTGCCAGCAACGACAGGGGGCGAGGGACTGAAGCTTTCTTT,CASNDRGRGTEAFF
TRBJ1-2,TRBV30,.,once,TGTGCCTGGAGTGGGAGCGGCAGATATGGCTACACCTTC,CAWSGSGRYGYTF
TRBJ2-1,TRBV4-1,TRBD2,.,TGCGCCAGCAGCCCCGGTAGCGGGAGATTTATGGATGAGCAGTTCTTC,CASSPGSGRFMDEQFF
TRBJ2-1,TRBV10-3,TRBD2,.,TGTGCCATCAGTCGAGGAGCGGGAGCAGAGAATGAGCAGTTCTTC,CAISRGAGAENEQFF
TRBJ1-2,TRBV11-2,.,medium-sized,TGTGCCAGCAGCTTAGCATTGGAGTATGGCTACACCTTC,CASSLALEYGYTF
TRBJ1-5,TRBV6-1,TRBD1,.,TGTGCCAGTATTACAGGGGGCAATCAGCCCCAGCATTTT,CASITGGNQPQHF
TRBJ1-2,TRBV6-6,TRBD1,.,TGTGCCAGCAGTTCCCCAACAGGGGGCCATGGCTACACCTTC,CASSSPTGGHGYTF
TRBJ2-7,TRBV5-1,TRBD2,.,TGCGCCAGCAGCTTGAGCGGGATCGACGAGCAGTACTTC,CASSLSGIDEQYF
TRBJ2-7,TRBV5-1,TRBD1,.,TGCGCCAGCATCCCAACCGAGGGGGCCCCCCCCTACGAGCAGTACTTC,CASIPTEGAPPYEQYF
TRBJ2-7,TRBV7-9,.,few,TGTGCCAGCAGCCCCCGGCGGGGGCAATACGAGCAGTACTTC,CASSPRRGQYEQYF
TRBJ2-5,TRBV19,TRBD1,.,TGTGCCAGTAGTACGCGGACAGGGCGTCGAGAGACCCAGTACTTC,CASSTRTGRRETQYF
TRBJ2-7,TRBV5-1,TRBD1,.,TGCGCCAGCAGCTTGGTAGGACAGGGGGCGGGCGAGCAGTACTTC,CASSLVGQGAGEQYF
TRBJ1-5,TRBV5-1,TRBD1,.,TGCGCCAGCAGCTTGGCCGGACAGGGGAATCAGCCCCAGCATTTT,CASSLAGQGNQPQHF
TRBJ2-7,TRBV6-1,.,once,TGTGCCAGCCGTTGGGGGTCGGGGGAGCTCTACGAGCAGTACTTC,CASRWGSGELYEQYF
TRBJ2-1,TRBV11-2,TRBD1,.,TGTGCCAGCAGCTTAACCCTTTTCGTAGGGACAGGGGGCAATGAGCAGTTCTTC,CASSLTLFVGTGGNEQFF
TRBJ1-2,TRBV19,TRBD1,.,TGTGCCACCAGACAGGGATTGAGCTATGGCTACACCTTC,CATRQGLSYGYTF
TRBJ1-5,TRBV27,TRBD1,.,TGTGCCAGCAGTTTATTTCAGGGGGGCCAGCCCCAGCATTTT,CASSLFQGGQPQHF
TRBJ1-1,TRBV5-1,.,.,TGCGCCAGCAGCTTGCCGGGAGCTGAAGCTTTCTTT,CASSLPGAEAFF
TRBJ2-7,TRBV7-9,.,few,TGTGCCAGCAGCTCCTCGGTAACCTACGAGCAGTACTTC,CASSSSVTYEQYF
TRBJ1-1,TRBV10-3,.,few,TGTGCCATCAGCCCCGTAGGGGCAGAGAACACTGAAGCTTTCTTT,CAISPVGAENTEAFF
TRBJ1-1,TRBV30,.,few,TGTGCCTGGAGTGTAACCGGGGGGGCTGAAGCTTTCTTT,CAWSVTGGAEAFF